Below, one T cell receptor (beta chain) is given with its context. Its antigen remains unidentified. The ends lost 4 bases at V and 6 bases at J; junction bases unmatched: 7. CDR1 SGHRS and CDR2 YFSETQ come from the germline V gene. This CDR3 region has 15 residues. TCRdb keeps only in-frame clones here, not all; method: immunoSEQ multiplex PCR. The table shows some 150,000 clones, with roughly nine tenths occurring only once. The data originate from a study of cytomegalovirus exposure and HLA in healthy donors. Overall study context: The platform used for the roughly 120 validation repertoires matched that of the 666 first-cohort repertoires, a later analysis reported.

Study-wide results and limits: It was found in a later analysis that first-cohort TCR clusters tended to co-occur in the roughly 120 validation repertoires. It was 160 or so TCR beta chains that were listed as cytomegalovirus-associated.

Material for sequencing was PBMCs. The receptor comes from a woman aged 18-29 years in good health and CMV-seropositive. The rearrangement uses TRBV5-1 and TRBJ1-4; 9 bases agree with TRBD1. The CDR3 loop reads CASSPRTGDYEKLFF. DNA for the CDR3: TGCGCCAGCAGCCCCCGGACAGGGGATTATGAAAAACTGTTTTTT.